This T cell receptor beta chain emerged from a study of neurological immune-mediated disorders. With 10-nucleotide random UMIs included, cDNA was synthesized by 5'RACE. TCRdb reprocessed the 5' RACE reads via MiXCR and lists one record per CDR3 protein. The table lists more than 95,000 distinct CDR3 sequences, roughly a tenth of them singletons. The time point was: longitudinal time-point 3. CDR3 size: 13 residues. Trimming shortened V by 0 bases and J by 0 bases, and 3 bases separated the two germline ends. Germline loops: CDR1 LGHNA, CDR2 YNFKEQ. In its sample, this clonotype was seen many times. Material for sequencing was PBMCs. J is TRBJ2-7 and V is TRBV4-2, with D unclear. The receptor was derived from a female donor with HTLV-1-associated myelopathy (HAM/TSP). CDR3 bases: TGTGCCAGCAGCCAAGATGACTCCTACGAGCAGTACTTC. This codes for CASSQDDSYEQYF.